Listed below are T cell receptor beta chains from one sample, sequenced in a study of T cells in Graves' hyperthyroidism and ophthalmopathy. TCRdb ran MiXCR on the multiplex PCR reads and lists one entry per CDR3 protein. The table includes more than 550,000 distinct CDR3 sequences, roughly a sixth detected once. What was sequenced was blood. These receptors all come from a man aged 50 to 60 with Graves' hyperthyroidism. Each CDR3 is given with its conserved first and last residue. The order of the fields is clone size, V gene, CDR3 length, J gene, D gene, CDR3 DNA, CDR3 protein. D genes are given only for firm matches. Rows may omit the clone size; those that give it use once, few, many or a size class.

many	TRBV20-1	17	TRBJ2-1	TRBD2	TGCAGTGCTAGAGAGGCCCTTAGCGGGTACTCCTACAATGAGCAGTTCTTC	CSAREALSGYSYNEQFF
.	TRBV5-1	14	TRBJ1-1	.	TGCGCCAGCAGCTGGTCACAGGGGAACACTGAAGCTTTCTTT	CASSWSQGNTEAFF
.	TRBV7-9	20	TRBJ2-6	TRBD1	TGTGCCAGCAGCTTTACCACTACCGGGACAGCCCTCTCTGGGGCCAACGTCCTGACTTTC	CASSFTTTGTALSGANVLTF
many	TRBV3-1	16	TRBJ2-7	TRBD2	TGTGCCAGCAGCCAGACAACTAGCGGGAGACCCTACGAGCAGTACTTC	CASSQTTSGRPYEQYF
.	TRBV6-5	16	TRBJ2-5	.	TGTGCCAGCAGTTACTCGGTTTATGGAGGGGTAGAGACCCAGTACTTC	CASSYSVYGGVETQYF
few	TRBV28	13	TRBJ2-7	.	TGTGCCAGCATATCGGGGACCTCCTACGAGCAGTACTTC	CASISGTSYEQYF
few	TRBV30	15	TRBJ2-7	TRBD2	TGTGCCTGGAGTGTACTTCCTAGCGGGAGTTACGAGCAGTACTTC	CAWSVLPSGSYEQYF
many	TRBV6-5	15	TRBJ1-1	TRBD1	TGTGCCAGCAGTTACTCGCAGGGGGTTAACACTGAAGCTTTCTTT	CASSYSQGVNTEAFF
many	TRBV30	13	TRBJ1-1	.	TGTGCCTGGAGTGTTGGGGGAGGCACTGAAGCTTTCTTT	CAWSVGGGTEAFF
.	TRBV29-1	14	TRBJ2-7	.	TGCAGCGTTGAAGGCCCGGTGCCGAACTACGAGCAGTACTTC	CSVEGPVPNYEQYF
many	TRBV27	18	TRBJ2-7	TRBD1	TGTGCCAGCAGTTTTCGCATGCCCCTCCGGGACAGGGTCTACGAGCAGTACTTC	CASSFRMPLRDRVYEQYF
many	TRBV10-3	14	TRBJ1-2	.	TGTGCCATCAAACGGGATCGATATAACTATGGCTACACCTTC	CAIKRDRYNYGYTF
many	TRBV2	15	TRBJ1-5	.	TGTGCCAGCAGTGTGAACGGGACGGGCTATCAGCCCCAGCATTTT	CASSVNGTGYQPQHF
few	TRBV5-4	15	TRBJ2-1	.	TGTGCCAGCAGCTTGGGCCTTGGCAGTCGGAATGAGCAGTTCTTC	CASSLGLGSRNEQFF
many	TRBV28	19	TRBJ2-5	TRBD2	TGTGCCAGCAGAATCTTGGGCCCCCCACTAGCGGGAGGGCCAACGACCCAGTACTTC	CASRILGPPLAGGPTTQYF
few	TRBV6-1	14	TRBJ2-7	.	TGTGCCAGCAGTGAAAAGGAGGGCCGGAACGAGCAGTACTTC	CASSEKEGRNEQYF
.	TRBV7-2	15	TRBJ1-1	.	TGTGCCAGCAGCCCGGGGGACTTCATGAACACTGAAGCTTTCTTT	CASSPGDFMNTEAFF
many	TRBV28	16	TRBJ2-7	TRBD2	TGTGCCAGCAGTCCTCCAGCGGCGACTAGCGACTACGAGCAGTACTTC	CASSPPAATSDYEQYF
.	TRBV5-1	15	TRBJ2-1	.	TGCGCCAGCAGCCCGGGCCACGGGGTGGGCAATGAGCAGTTCTTC	CASSPGHGVGNEQFF